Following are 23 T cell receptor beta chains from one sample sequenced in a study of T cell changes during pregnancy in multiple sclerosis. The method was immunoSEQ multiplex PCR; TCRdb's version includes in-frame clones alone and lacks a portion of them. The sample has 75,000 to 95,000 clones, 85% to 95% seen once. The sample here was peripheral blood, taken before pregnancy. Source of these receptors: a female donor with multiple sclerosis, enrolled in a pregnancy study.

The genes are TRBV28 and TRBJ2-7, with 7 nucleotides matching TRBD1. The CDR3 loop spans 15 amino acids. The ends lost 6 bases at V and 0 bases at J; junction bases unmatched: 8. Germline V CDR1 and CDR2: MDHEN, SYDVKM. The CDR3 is CASRRQGVYSYEQYF. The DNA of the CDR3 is TGTGCCAGCAGGCGCCAGGGGGTCTACTCCTACGAGCAGTACTTC. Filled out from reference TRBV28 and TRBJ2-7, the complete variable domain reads DVKVTQSSRYLVKRTGEKVFLECVQDMDHENMFWYRQDPGLGLRLIYFSYDVKMKEKGDIPEGYSVSREKKERFSLILESASTNQTSMYLCASRRQGVYSYEQYFGPGTRLTVT.

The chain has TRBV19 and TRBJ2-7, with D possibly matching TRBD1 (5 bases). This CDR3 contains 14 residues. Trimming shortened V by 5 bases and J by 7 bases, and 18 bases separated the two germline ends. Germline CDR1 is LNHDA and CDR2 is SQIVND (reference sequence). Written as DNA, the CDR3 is TGTGCCAGTAGTTCCTCCCCGACAGTGCGAGAGCAGTACTTC. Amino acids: CASSSSPTVREQYF.

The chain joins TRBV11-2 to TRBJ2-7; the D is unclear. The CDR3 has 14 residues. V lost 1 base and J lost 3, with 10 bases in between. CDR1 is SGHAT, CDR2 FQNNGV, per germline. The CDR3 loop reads CASSLVATYYEQYF. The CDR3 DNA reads TGTGCCAGCAGCTTAGTAGCCACTTACTACGAGCAGTACTTC.

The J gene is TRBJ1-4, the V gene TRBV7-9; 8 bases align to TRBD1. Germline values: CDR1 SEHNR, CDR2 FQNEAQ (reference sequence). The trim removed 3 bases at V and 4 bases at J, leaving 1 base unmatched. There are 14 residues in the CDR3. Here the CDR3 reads CASSLGQVNEKLFF. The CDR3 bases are TGTGCCAGCAGCTTGGGACAGGTTAATGAAAAACTGTTTTTT.

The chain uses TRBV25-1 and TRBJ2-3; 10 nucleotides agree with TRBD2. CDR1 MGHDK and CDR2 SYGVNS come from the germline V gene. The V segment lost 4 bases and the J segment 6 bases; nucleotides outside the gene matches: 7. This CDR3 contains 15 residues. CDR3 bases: TGTGCCAGCAGTGTGAGCGGGGGGGCCGCGGATACGCAGTATTTT. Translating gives CASSVSGGAADTQYF.

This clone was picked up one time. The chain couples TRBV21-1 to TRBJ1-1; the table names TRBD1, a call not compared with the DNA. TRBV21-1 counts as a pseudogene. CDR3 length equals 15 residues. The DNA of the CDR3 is TGTGCCAGCAGCCCGTGGGACAGGCCGAACACTGAAGCTTTCTTT. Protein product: CASSPWDRPNTEAFF.

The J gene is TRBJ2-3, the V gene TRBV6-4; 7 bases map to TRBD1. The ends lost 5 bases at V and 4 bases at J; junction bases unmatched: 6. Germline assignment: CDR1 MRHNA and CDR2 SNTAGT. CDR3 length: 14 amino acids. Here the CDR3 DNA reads TGTGCCAGCAGTAGAACAGGGGTCGCAGATACGCAGTATTTT. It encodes CASSRTGVADTQYF.

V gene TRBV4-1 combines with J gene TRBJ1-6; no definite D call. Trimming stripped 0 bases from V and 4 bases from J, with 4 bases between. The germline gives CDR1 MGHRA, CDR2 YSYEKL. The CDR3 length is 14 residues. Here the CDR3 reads CASSQESYNSPLHF. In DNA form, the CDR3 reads TGCGCCAGCAGCCAAGAGTCTTATAATTCACCCCTCCACTTT.

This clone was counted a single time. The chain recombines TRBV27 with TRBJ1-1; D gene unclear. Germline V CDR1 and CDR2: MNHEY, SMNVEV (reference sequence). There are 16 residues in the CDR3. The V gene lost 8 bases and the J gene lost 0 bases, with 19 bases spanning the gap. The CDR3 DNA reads TGTGCCAGCTCGTCCTTTGGTCGGAGCATGAACACTGAAGCTTTCTTT. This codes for CASSSFGRSMNTEAFF.

The CDR3 spells CASSGQSSGNTIYF. The CDR3 nucleotides read TGTGCCAGTTCTGGACAGAGCTCTGGAAACACCATATATTTT. V and J are TRBV18 and TRBJ1-3; D might be TRBD1 (6 bases). CDR1 is KGHSH and CDR2 is LQKENI in the germline V gene. V was clipped by 9 bases and J by 0 bases, with 12 bases between them. The CDR3 consists of 14 residues.

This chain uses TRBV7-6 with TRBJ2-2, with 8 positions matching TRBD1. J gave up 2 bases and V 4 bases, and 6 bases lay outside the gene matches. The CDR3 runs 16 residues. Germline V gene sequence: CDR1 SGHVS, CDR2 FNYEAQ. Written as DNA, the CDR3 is TGTGCCAGCAGCTCTCCCGACAGGGGTAACACCGGGGAGCTGTTTTTT. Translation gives CASSSPDRGNTGELFF.

In DNA form, the CDR3 reads TGTGCCAGCTCACCAATTCCAGGTCCTGGAAACACCATATATTTT. Translation: CASSPIPGPGNTIYF. This rearrangement joins TRBV18 to TRBJ1-3; D unresolved. The CDR3 contains 15 residues. Between the trimmed V and J ends, which lost 2 bases and 2 bases, there was a span of 10 bases. Germline CDR1 reads KGHSH; CDR2 reads LQKENI.

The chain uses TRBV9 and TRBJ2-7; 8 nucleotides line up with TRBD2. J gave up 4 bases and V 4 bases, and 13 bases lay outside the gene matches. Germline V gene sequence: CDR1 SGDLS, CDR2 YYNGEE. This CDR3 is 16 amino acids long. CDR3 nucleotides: TGTGCCAGCAGCCCTTCCGGGACTAGGGGTGGTTACGAGCAGTACTTC. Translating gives CASSPSGTRGGYEQYF.

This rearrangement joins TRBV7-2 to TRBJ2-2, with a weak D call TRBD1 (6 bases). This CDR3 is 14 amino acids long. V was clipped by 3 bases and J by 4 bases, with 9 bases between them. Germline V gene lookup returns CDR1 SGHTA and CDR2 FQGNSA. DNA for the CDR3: TGTGCCAGCAGCTTTAGGACAGCCACCGGGGAGCTGTTTTTT. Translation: CASSFRTATGELFF.

The CDR3 nucleotides read TGTGCCAGCACCCCCCGCGCGGGAAACGGTGAGCAGTTCTTC. Translating it yields CASTPRAGNGEQFF. The chain employs TRBV9 and TRBJ2-1; a weak D match, TRBD2 (6 bases). Germline lookup yields CDR1 SGDLS and CDR2 YYNGEE. Trimming shortened V by 6 bases and J by 9 bases, and 19 bases separated the two germline ends. The CDR3 spans 14 residues.

DNA of the CDR3: TGTGCCAGCAGAAGCCCCCCAGCGTCCACTGAAGCTTTCTTT. Translated: CASRSPPASTEAFF. The chain employs TRBV28 and TRBJ1-1; D uncertain. This CDR3 spans 14 amino acids. The germline V gene encodes CDR1 MDHEN and CDR2 SYDVKM. V gave up 6 bases and J gave up 4 bases, with 15 bases separating them.

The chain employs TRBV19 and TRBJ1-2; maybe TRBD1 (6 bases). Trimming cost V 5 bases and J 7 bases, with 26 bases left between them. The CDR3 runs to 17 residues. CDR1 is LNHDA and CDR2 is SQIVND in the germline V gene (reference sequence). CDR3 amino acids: CASSWRPISDFRGGYTF. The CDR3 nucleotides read TGTGCCAGTAGTTGGCGTCCTATAAGCGACTTCAGGGGTGGCTACACCTTC.

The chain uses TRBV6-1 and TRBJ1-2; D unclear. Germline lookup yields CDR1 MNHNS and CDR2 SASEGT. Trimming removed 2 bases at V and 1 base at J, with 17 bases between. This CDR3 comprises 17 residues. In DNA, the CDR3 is TGTGCCAGCAGTGAATCGTTTTCAAACTACGGTAACTATGGCTACACCTTC. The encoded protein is CASSESFSNYGNYGYTF.

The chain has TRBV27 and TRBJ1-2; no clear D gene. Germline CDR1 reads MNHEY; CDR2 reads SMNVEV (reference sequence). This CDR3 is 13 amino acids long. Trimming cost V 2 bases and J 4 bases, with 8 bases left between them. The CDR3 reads CASSLREGYGYTF. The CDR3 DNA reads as TGTGCCAGCAGTTTACGGGAGGGCTATGGCTACACCTTC.

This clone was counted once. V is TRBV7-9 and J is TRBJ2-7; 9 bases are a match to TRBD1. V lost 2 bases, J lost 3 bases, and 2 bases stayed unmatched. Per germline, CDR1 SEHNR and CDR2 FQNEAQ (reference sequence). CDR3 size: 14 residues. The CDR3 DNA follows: TGTGCCAGCAGCTTACCGGGACAGGGCTACGAGCAGTACTTC. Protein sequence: CASSLPGQGYEQYF.

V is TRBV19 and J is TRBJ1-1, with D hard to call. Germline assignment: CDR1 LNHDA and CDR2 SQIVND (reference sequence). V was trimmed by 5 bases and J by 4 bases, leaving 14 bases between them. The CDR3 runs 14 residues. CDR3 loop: CASSATGRSTEAFF. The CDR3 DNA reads TGTGCCAGTAGTGCGACTGGGAGGAGCACTGAAGCTTTCTTT. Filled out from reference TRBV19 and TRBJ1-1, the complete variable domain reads DGGITQSPKYLFRKEGQNVTLSCEQNLNHDAMYWYRQDPGQGLRLIYYSQIVNDFQKGDIAEGYSVSREKKESFPLTVTSAQKNPTAFYLCASSATGRSTEAFFGQGTRLTVV.

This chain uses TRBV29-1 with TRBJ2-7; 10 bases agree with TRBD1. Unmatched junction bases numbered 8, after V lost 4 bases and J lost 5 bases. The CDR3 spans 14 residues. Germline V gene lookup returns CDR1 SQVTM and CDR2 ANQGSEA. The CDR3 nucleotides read TGCAGCGTTGGCAGGTTGGGACAGGGGAACGAGCAGTACTTC. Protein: CSVGRLGQGNEQYF.

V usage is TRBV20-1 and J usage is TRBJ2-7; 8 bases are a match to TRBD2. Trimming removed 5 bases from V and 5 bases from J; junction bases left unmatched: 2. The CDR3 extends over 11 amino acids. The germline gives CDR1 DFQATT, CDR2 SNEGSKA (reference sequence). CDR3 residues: CSARGGNEQYF. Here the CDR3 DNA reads TGCAGTGCTCGGGGGGGGAACGAGCAGTACTTC.